The rows below give T cell receptor beta chains drawn from one sample of a study of vaccination and CD4 T cells after COVID-19. TCRdb used MiXCR to reprocess the PCR reads, holding one entry per CDR3 protein. Found here are 9,000 to 9,500 distinct CDR3 sequences, approximately 31% of them singletons; the top ten hold more than 20%. Their cognate antigens are unknown. Sequenced material: CD4+ T cells from blood, cultured in vitro. Source of these receptors: a human donor in good health. Each CDR3 is given with its conserved first and last residue. The order of the fields is CDR3 length, V gene, D gene, J gene, clone size, CDR3 protein, CDR3 DNA. D genes are given only for firm matches. Not all rows give a size; the values are once, few, many and, for expanded clones, a class.

cdr3_length: 16; v_call: TRBV21-1; d_call: .; j_call: TRBJ2-3; clone_size: .; cdr3_aa: CASSKARQVYTDTQYF; cdr3_nt: TGTGCCAGCAGCAAAGCGAGGCAGGTCTACACAGATACGCAGTATTTT
cdr3_length: 14; v_call: TRBV7-2; d_call: .; j_call: TRBJ2-6; clone_size: .; cdr3_aa: CASSLKSGASVLTF; cdr3_nt: TGTGCCAGCAGCTTAAAGTCTGGGGCCAGCGTCCTGACTTTC
cdr3_length: 14; v_call: TRBV14; d_call: .; j_call: TRBJ2-7; clone_size: .; cdr3_aa: CASSHKGIAYEQYF; cdr3_nt: TGTGCCAGCAGCCACAAGGGGATCGCCTACGAGCAGTACTTC
cdr3_length: 16; v_call: TRBV11-3; d_call: .; j_call: TRBJ2-2; clone_size: few; cdr3_aa: CASSPAAGGDTGELFF; cdr3_nt: TGTGCCAGCAGCCCGGCGGCAGGGGGGGACACCGGGGAGCTGTTTTTT
cdr3_length: 15; v_call: TRBV20-1; d_call: TRBD2; j_call: TRBJ2-3; clone_size: .; cdr3_aa: CSAYFLAGGPDTQYF; cdr3_nt: TGCAGTGCTTATTTCCTAGCGGGAGGGCCCGATACGCAGTATTTT
cdr3_length: 13; v_call: TRBV19; d_call: .; j_call: TRBJ1-3; clone_size: .; cdr3_aa: CASSPTKGNTIYF; cdr3_nt: TGTGCCAGTAGTCCCACTAAGGGAAACACCATATATTTT
cdr3_length: 15; v_call: TRBV20-1; d_call: .; j_call: TRBJ2-4; clone_size: few; cdr3_aa: CSARGGGIAKNIQYF; cdr3_nt: TGCAGTGCTAGAGGAGGCGGGATAGCCAAAAACATTCAGTACTTC
cdr3_length: 15; v_call: TRBV28; d_call: .; j_call: TRBJ2-7; clone_size: .; cdr3_aa: CASSLSGPGTYEQYF; cdr3_nt: TGTGCCAGCAGTTTGTCAGGACCTGGGACCTACGAGCAGTACTTC
cdr3_length: 16; v_call: TRBV20-1; d_call: TRBD1; j_call: TRBJ1-5; clone_size: .; cdr3_aa: CSASAFGTGGNQPQHF; cdr3_nt: TGCAGTGCTTCCGCCTTTGGGACAGGCGGTAATCAGCCCCAGCATTTT
cdr3_length: 13; v_call: TRBV20-1; d_call: .; j_call: TRBJ2-7; clone_size: .; cdr3_aa: CSARPGNSYEQYF; cdr3_nt: TGCAGTGCTAGACCCGGGAACTCCTACGAGCAGTACTTC
cdr3_length: 14; v_call: TRBV27; d_call: .; j_call: TRBJ1-5; clone_size: medium-sized; cdr3_aa: CASSPQGLNQPQHF; cdr3_nt: TGTGCCAGCAGTCCACAGGGATTGAATCAGCCCCAGCATTTT
cdr3_length: 14; v_call: TRBV6-2/TRBV6-3; d_call: .; j_call: TRBJ2-6; clone_size: few; cdr3_aa: CASSYSSGANVLTF; cdr3_nt: TGTGCCAGCAGTTACAGCTCTGGGGCCAACGTCCTGACTTTC
cdr3_length: 16; v_call: TRBV6-5; d_call: TRBD1; j_call: TRBJ1-6; clone_size: few; cdr3_aa: CASSYGQGGHLSPLHF; cdr3_nt: TGTGCCAGCAGTTACGGACAGGGGGGCCACCTTTCACCCCTCCACTTT
cdr3_length: 12; v_call: TRBV28; d_call: .; j_call: TRBJ2-7; clone_size: .; cdr3_aa: CASSEQFVKQYF; cdr3_nt: TGTGCCAGCAGTGAGCAGTTCGTTAAGCAGTACTTC
cdr3_length: 11; v_call: TRBV28; d_call: .; j_call: TRBJ1-1; clone_size: .; cdr3_aa: CASSNTLEAFF; cdr3_nt: TGTGCCAGCAGTAACACGCTTGAAGCTTTCTTT
cdr3_length: 15; v_call: TRBV28; d_call: TRBD1; j_call: TRBJ1-5; clone_size: few; cdr3_aa: CASSLWDRANQPQHF; cdr3_nt: TGTGCCAGCAGTTTGTGGGACAGGGCAAATCAGCCCCAGCATTTT
cdr3_length: 16; v_call: TRBV6-1; d_call: TRBD2; j_call: TRBJ2-5; clone_size: few; cdr3_aa: CASRPPFGVAGETQYF; cdr3_nt: TGTGCCAGCAGACCGCCTTTCGGTGTAGCGGGAGAGACCCAGTACTTC
cdr3_length: 11; v_call: TRBV2; d_call: .; j_call: TRBJ2-7; clone_size: .; cdr3_aa: CASIVPNEQYF; cdr3_nt: TGTGCCAGCATCGTACCCAACGAGCAGTACTTC
cdr3_length: 15; v_call: TRBV11-2; d_call: .; j_call: TRBJ1-1; clone_size: .; cdr3_aa: CASSSLTGQNTEAFF; cdr3_nt: TGTGCCAGCAGCTCCTTGACTGGACAGAACACTGAAGCTTTCTTT
cdr3_length: 14; v_call: TRBV12-3/TRBV12-4; d_call: .; j_call: TRBJ1-3; clone_size: .; cdr3_aa: CASQGQTQRNTIYF; cdr3_nt: TGTGCCAGCCAGGGGCAGACTCAACGAAACACCATATATTTT
cdr3_length: 16; v_call: TRBV7-8; d_call: TRBD1; j_call: TRBJ2-1; clone_size: few; cdr3_aa: CASSPYRDRGVGEQFF; cdr3_nt: TGTGCCAGCAGCCCCTACCGGGACAGGGGGGTAGGTGAGCAGTTCTTC
cdr3_length: 14; v_call: TRBV7-9; d_call: TRBD2; j_call: TRBJ2-2; clone_size: .; cdr3_aa: CAGSSGSIAGELFF; cdr3_nt: TGTGCCGGCTCTAGCGGGAGCATAGCCGGGGAGCTGTTTTTT
cdr3_length: 18; v_call: TRBV11-3; d_call: TRBD1; j_call: TRBJ2-3; clone_size: .; cdr3_aa: CASSLGDRLQTSEDTQYF; cdr3_nt: TGTGCCAGCAGCTTAGGGGACAGACTGCAAACATCGGAAGATACGCAGTATTTT
cdr3_length: 14; v_call: TRBV12-3/TRBV12-4; d_call: .; j_call: TRBJ2-3; clone_size: .; cdr3_aa: CASSFGKVPDTQYF; cdr3_nt: TGTGCCAGCAGTTTTGGGAAGGTCCCAGATACGCAGTATTTT
cdr3_length: 13; v_call: TRBV4-3; d_call: .; j_call: TRBJ2-5; clone_size: few; cdr3_aa: CASSQSPASPQYF; cdr3_nt: TGCGCCAGCAGCCAATCTCCCGCTAGCCCCCAGTACTTC
cdr3_length: 13; v_call: TRBV5-5; d_call: .; j_call: TRBJ1-2; clone_size: once; cdr3_aa: CASSLLGNYGYTF; cdr3_nt: TGTGCCAGCAGCTTGCTGGGGAACTATGGCTACACCTTC
cdr3_length: 17; v_call: TRBV21-1; d_call: .; j_call: TRBJ2-2; clone_size: once; cdr3_aa: CASSKGTSGANTGELFF; cdr3_nt: TGTGCCAGCAGCAAAGGGACTAGCGGGGCGAACACCGGGGAGCTGTTTTTT
cdr3_length: 17; v_call: TRBV10-2; d_call: .; j_call: TRBJ2-7; clone_size: few; cdr3_aa: CASSGLVVRGGLYEQYF; cdr3_nt: TGCGCCAGCAGTGGGTTGGTAGTCAGGGGCGGGCTCTACGAGCAGTACTTC
cdr3_length: 13; v_call: TRBV18; d_call: .; j_call: TRBJ2-7; clone_size: .; cdr3_aa: CASSPGGVDEQYF; cdr3_nt: TGTGCCAGCTCACCAGGGGGAGTTGACGAGCAGTACTTC
cdr3_length: 14; v_call: TRBV28; d_call: .; j_call: TRBJ1-6; clone_size: .; cdr3_aa: CASKGATYNSPLHF; cdr3_nt: TGTGCCAGCAAGGGCGCAACCTATAATTCACCCCTCCACTTT
cdr3_length: 13; v_call: TRBV28; d_call: TRBD1; j_call: TRBJ1-2; clone_size: .; cdr3_aa: CASSTGTGDGYTF; cdr3_nt: TGTGCCAGCAGTACCGGGACAGGGGATGGCTACACCTTC
cdr3_length: 13; v_call: TRBV20-1; d_call: .; j_call: TRBJ1-1; clone_size: few; cdr3_aa: CSASGSAGTEAFF; cdr3_nt: TGCAGTGCTAGTGGGTCCGCCGGTACTGAAGCTTTCTTT
cdr3_length: 13; v_call: TRBV5-4; d_call: .; j_call: TRBJ1-2; clone_size: few; cdr3_aa: CASSSGSQYGYTF; cdr3_nt: TGTGCCAGCAGCTCCGGGTCCCAATATGGCTACACCTTC
cdr3_length: 14; v_call: TRBV6-5; d_call: .; j_call: TRBJ1-2; clone_size: .; cdr3_aa: CASSYKTGGYGYTF; cdr3_nt: TGTGCCAGCAGTTACAAGACCGGGGGCTACGGCTACACCTTC
cdr3_length: 15; v_call: TRBV20-1; d_call: .; j_call: TRBJ2-1; clone_size: few; cdr3_aa: CSARGAFSSYNEQFF; cdr3_nt: TGCAGTGCTAGAGGGGCGTTCAGCTCCTACAATGAGCAGTTCTTC
cdr3_length: 16; v_call: TRBV24-1; d_call: .; j_call: TRBJ2-7; clone_size: few; cdr3_aa: CATSDLSSRGVYEQYF; cdr3_nt: TGTGCCACCAGTGATTTGTCTAGCCGAGGGGTGTACGAGCAGTACTTC
cdr3_length: 11; v_call: TRBV7-2; d_call: .; j_call: TRBJ2-7; clone_size: .; cdr3_aa: CASSLVYEQYF; cdr3_nt: TGTGCCAGCAGCTTAGTTTACGAGCAGTACTTC
cdr3_length: 16; v_call: TRBV24-1; d_call: TRBD2; j_call: TRBJ2-3; clone_size: .; cdr3_aa: CATSIETSFGTDTQYF; cdr3_nt: TGTGCCACCAGTATAGAGACTAGCTTCGGCACAGATACGCAGTATTTT
cdr3_length: 12; v_call: TRBV20-1; d_call: .; j_call: TRBJ2-1; clone_size: .; cdr3_aa: CSAAKGYNEQFF; cdr3_nt: TGCAGTGCTGCGAAGGGGTACAATGAGCAGTTCTTC
cdr3_length: 16; v_call: TRBV14; d_call: .; j_call: TRBJ2-3; clone_size: .; cdr3_aa: CASSQDLFTSTDTQYF; cdr3_nt: TGTGCCAGCAGCCAAGATCTCTTTACTAGCACAGATACGCAGTATTTT
cdr3_length: 12; v_call: TRBV20-1; d_call: .; j_call: TRBJ2-1; clone_size: .; cdr3_aa: CSASLSYNEQFF; cdr3_nt: TGCAGTGCTAGTTTGTCCTACAATGAGCAGTTCTTC
cdr3_length: 13; v_call: TRBV9; d_call: .; j_call: TRBJ2-5; clone_size: once; cdr3_aa: CASSPGSQETQYF; cdr3_nt: TGTGCCAGCAGCCCCGGGTCTCAAGAGACCCAGTACTTC
cdr3_length: 14; v_call: TRBV7-9; d_call: TRBD2; j_call: TRBJ2-5; clone_size: .; cdr3_aa: CASSQGGGGETQYF; cdr3_nt: TGTGCCAGCAGCCAAGGCGGGGGTGGTGAGACCCAGTACTTC
cdr3_length: 15; v_call: TRBV20-1; d_call: TRBD1; j_call: TRBJ1-2; clone_size: .; cdr3_aa: CSASQGGTGGFGYTF; cdr3_nt: TGCAGTGCTAGCCAGGGTGGGACAGGGGGCTTTGGCTACACCTTC
cdr3_length: 14; v_call: TRBV20-1; d_call: TRBD2; j_call: TRBJ2-7; clone_size: .; cdr3_aa: CSAAPGLARYEQYF; cdr3_nt: TGCAGTGCGGCCCCGGGACTAGCCCGCTACGAGCAGTACTTC
cdr3_length: 16; v_call: TRBV28; d_call: .; j_call: TRBJ1-5; clone_size: .; cdr3_aa: CASQHTTDPFSPPQHF; cdr3_nt: TGTGCCAGCCAACACACGACAGATCCCTTTTCTCCGCCCCAGCATTTT
cdr3_length: 13; v_call: TRBV7-6; d_call: .; j_call: TRBJ2-7; clone_size: .; cdr3_aa: CASSIDPAYEQYF; cdr3_nt: TGTGCCAGCAGCATCGACCCCGCCTACGAGCAGTACTTC
cdr3_length: 14; v_call: TRBV20-1; d_call: TRBD2; j_call: TRBJ2-3; clone_size: .; cdr3_aa: CSAGLAGGTDTQYF; cdr3_nt: TGCAGTGCCGGACTAGCGGGGGGCACAGATACGCAGTATTTT
cdr3_length: 14; v_call: TRBV7-3; d_call: .; j_call: TRBJ2-6; clone_size: .; cdr3_aa: CASSQISGANVLTF; cdr3_nt: TGTGCCAGCAGTCAGATATCTGGGGCCAACGTCCTGACTTTC
cdr3_length: 12; v_call: TRBV28; d_call: TRBD1; j_call: TRBJ2-5; clone_size: .; cdr3_aa: CAVLRQGETQYF; cdr3_nt: TGTGCCGTCCTAAGACAGGGAGAGACCCAGTACTTC